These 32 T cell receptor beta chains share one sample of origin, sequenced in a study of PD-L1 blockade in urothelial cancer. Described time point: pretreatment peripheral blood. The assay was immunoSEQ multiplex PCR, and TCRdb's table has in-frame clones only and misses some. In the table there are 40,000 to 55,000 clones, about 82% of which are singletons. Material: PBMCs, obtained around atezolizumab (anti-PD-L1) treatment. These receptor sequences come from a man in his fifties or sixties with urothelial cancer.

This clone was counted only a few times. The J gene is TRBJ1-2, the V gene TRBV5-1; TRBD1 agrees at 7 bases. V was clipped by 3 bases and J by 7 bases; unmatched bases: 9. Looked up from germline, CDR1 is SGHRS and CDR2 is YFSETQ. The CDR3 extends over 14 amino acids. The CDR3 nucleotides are TGCGCCAGCAGCTGGGGGACAGACCGGGGTGGCTACACCTTC. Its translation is CASSWGTDRGGYTF.

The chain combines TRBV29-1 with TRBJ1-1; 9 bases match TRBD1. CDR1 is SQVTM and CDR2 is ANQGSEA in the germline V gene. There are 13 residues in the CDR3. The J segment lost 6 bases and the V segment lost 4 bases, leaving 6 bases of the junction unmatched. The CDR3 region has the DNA TGCAGCGTTGTCCGGGACAGGGCATCTGAAGCTTTCTTT. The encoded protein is CSVVRDRASEAFF.

CDR3 in DNA: TGCGCCAGCAGCTTGTTAGGGACAGCGAGCTCCTACGAGCAGTACTTC. This encodes CASSLLGTASSYEQYF. This chain links TRBV5-1 with TRBJ2-7; 7 nucleotides align to TRBD1. Germline V gives CDR1 SGHRS, CDR2 YFSETQ. The CDR3 contains 16 residues. Germline trimming cut 1 base from V and 0 bases from J; bases unmatched to any gene: 7.

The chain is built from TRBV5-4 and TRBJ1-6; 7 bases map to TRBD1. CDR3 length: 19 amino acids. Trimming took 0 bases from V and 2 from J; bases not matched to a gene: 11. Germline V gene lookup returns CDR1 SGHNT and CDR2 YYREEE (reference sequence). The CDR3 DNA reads TGTGCCAGCAGCTTGGTGGGACAGAAAAAAGCGCCCTATAATTCACCCCTCCACTTT. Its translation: CASSLVGQKKAPYNSPLHF.

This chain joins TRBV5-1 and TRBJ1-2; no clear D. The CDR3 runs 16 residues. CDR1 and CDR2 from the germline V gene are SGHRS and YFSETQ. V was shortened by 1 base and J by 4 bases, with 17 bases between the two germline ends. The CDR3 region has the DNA TGCGCCAGCAGCTTGTCGGGAAACTCGGGCGCCTATGGCTACACCTTC. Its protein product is CASSLSGNSGAYGYTF.

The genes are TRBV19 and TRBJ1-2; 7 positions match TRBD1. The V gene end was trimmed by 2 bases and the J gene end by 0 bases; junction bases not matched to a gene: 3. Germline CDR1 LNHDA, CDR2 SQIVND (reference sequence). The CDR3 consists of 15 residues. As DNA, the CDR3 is TGTGCCAGTAGTATAACAGGGGTCCCTAACTATGGCTACACCTTC. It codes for CASSITGVPNYGYTF. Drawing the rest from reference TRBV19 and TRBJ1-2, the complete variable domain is DGGITQSPKYLFRKEGQNVTLSCEQNLNHDAMYWYRQDPGQGLRLIYYSQIVNDFQKGDIAEGYSVSREKKESFPLTVTSAQKNPTAFYLCASSITGVPNYGYTFGSGTRLTVV.

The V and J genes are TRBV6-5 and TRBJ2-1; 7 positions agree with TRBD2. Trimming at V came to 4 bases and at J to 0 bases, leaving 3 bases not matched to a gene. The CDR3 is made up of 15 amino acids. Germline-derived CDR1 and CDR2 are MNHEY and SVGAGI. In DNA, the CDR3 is TGTGCCAGCAGTTTTAGCGGGCGCTCCTACAATGAGCAGTTCTTC. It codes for CASSFSGRSYNEQFF.

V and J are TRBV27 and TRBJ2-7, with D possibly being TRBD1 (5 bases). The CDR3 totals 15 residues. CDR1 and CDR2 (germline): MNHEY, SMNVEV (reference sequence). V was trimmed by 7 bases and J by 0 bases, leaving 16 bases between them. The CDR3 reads CASMPFGAPSYEQYF. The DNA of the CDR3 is TGTGCCAGCATGCCATTTGGGGCCCCCTCCTACGAGCAGTACTTC.

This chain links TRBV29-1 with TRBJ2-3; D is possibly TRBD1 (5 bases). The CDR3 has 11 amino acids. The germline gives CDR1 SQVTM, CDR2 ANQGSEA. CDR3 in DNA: TGCACAGGCAGGGATGGAGATACGCAGTATTTT. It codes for CTGRDGDTQYF.

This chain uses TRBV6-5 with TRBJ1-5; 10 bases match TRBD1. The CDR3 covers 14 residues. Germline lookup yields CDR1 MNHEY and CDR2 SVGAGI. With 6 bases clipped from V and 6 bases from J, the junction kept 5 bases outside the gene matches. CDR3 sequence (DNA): TGTGCCAGCAGCCCGGGACAGGGGTTTCAGCCCCAGCATTTT. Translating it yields CASSPGQGFQPQHF.

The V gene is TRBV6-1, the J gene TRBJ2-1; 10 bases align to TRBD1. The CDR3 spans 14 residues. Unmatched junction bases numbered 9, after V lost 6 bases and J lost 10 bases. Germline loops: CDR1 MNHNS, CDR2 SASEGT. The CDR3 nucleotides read TGTGCCAGCAGCTCCAAGGGACAGGGGACGGAGCAGTTCTTC. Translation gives CASSSKGQGTEQFF.

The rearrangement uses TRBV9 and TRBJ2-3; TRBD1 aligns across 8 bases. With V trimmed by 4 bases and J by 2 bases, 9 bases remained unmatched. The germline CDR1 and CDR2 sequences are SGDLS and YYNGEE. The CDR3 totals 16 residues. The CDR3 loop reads CASSQTGAGFTDTQYF. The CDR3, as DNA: TGTGCCAGCAGCCAGACAGGGGCCGGCTTCACAGATACGCAGTATTTT.

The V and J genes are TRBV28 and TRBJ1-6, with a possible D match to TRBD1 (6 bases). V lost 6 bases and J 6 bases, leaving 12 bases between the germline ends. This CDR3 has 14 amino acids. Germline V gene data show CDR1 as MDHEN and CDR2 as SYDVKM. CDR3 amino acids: CASRPTGSNSPLHF. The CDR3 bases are TGTGCCAGCAGGCCTACAGGGAGTAATTCACCCCTCCACTTT.

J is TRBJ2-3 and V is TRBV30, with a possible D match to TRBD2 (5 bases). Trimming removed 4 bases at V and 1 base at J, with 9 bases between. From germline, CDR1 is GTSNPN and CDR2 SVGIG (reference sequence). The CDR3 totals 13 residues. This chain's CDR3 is CAWNYGGTDTQYF. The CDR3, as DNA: TGTGCCTGGAACTACGGGGGCACAGATACGCAGTATTTT. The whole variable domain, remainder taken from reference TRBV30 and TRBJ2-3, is SQTIHQWPATLVQPVGSPLSLECTVEGTSNPNLYWYRQAAGRGLQLLFYSVGIGQISSEVPQNLSASRPQDRQFILSSKKLLLSDSGFYLCAWNYGGTDTQYFGPGTRLTVL.

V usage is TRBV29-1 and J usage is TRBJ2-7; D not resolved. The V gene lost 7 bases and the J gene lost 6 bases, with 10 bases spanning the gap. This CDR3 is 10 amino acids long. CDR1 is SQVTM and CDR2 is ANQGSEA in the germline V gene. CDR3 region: CSAGSGEQYF. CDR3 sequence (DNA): TGCAGCGCCGGGTCTGGCGAGCAGTACTTC.

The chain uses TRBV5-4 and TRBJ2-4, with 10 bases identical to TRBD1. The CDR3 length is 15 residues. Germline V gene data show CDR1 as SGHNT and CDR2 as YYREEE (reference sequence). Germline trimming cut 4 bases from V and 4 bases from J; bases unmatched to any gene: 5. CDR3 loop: CASSGPGQGKNIQYF. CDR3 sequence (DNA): TGTGCCAGCAGCGGCCCGGGACAGGGGAAAAACATTCAGTACTTC. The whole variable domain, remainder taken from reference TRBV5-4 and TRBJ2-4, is ETGVTQSPTHLIKTRGQQVTLRCSSQSGHNTVSWYQQALGQGPQFIFQYYREEENGRGNFPPRFSGLQFPNYSSELNVNALELDDSALYLCASSGPGQGKNIQYFGAGTRLSVL.

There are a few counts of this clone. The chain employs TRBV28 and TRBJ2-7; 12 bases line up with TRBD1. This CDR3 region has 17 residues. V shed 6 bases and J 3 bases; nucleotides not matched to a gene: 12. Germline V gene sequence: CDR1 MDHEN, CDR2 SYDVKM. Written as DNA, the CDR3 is TGTGCCAGCAGGGATCTTCTGGGACAGGGGGCTAACTACGAGCAGTACTTC. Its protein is CASRDLLGQGANYEQYF.

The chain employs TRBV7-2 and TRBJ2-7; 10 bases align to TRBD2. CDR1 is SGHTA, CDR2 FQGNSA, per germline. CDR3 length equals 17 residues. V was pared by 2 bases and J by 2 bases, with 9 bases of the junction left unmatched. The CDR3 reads CASSLRSIAGGPYEQYF. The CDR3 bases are TGTGCCAGCAGCTTACGATCGATAGCGGGGGGTCCCTACGAGCAGTACTTC.

This CDR3 is CASSLGGQGYSPLHF. The CDR3 nucleotides read TGTGCCAGCAGCTTAGGGGGACAGGGATATTCACCCCTCCACTTT. The V gene is TRBV7-2, the J gene TRBJ1-6; TRBD1 matches 9 bases. The V gene end was trimmed by 1 base and the J gene end by 8 bases; junction bases not matched to a gene: 3. This CDR3 is 15 amino acids long. Per the germline V gene, CDR1 is SGHTA and CDR2 is FQGNSA.

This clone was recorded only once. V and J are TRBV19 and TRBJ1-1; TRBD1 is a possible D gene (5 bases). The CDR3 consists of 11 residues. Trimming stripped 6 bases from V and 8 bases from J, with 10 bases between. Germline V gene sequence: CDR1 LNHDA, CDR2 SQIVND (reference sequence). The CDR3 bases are TGTGCCAGTAGGATGTCAGGGGAAGCTTTCTTT. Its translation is CASRMSGEAFF.

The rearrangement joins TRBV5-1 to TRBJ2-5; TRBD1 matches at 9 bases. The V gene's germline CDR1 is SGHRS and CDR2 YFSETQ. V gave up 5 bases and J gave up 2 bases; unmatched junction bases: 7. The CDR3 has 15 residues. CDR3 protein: CASRRRDREQETQYF. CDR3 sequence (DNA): TGCGCCAGCAGGCGCCGGGACAGGGAACAAGAGACCCAGTACTTC.

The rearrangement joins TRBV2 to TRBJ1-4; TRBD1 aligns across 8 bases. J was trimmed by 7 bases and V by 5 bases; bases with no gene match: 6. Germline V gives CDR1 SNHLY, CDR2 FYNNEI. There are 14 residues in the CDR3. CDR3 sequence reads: CASSLGQGSEKLFF. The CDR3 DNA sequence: TGTGCCAGCAGTCTTGGACAGGGTAGTGAAAAACTGTTTTTT.

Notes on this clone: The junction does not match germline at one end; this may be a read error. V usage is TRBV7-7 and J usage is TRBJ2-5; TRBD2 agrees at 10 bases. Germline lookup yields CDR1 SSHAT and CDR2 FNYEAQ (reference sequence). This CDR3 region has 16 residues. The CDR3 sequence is CASSSSLAGEQETQYF. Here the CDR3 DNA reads TGTGCTAGCAGCTCGAGTCTAGCGGGGGAACAAGAGACCCAGTACTTC.

The CDR3 nucleotides read TGTGCCAGCAGTTACTCCGGGAGGGTGGGCACCGGGGAGCTGTTTTTT. Residues: CASSYSGRVGTGELFF. V is TRBV6-5 and J is TRBJ2-2, with 8 bases fitting TRBD2. The V and J ends lost 0 bases and 4 bases, in that order; junction bases with no gene match: 4. Germline CDR1 reads MNHEY; CDR2 reads SVGAGI. There are 16 residues in the CDR3.

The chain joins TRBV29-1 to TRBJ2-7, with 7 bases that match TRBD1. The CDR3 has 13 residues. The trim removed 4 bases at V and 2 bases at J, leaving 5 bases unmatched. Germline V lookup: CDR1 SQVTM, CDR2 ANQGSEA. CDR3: CSVGGTVPYEQYF. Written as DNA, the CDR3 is TGCAGCGTTGGGGGGACAGTCCCCTACGAGCAGTACTTC.

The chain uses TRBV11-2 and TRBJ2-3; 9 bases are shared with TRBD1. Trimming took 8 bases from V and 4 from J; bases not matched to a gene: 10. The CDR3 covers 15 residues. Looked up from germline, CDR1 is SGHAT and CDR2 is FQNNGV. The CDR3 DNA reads TGTGCCAGCGGCCGGGACAGGGCTTCAGCAGATACGCAGTATTTT. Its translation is CASGRDRASADTQYF.

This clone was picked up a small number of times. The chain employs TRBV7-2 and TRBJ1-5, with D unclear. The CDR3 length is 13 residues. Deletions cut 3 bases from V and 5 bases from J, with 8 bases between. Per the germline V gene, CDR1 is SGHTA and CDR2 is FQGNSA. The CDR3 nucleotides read TGTGCCAGCAGCTTCCGGAGAGATCAGCCCCAGCATTTT. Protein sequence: CASSFRRDQPQHF.

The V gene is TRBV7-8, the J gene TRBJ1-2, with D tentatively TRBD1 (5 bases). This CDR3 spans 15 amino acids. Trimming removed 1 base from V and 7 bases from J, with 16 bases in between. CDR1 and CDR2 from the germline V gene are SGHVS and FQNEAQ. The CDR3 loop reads CASSLDMGSGGGYTF. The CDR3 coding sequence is TGTGCCAGCAGCTTAGATATGGGCTCCGGGGGTGGCTACACCTTC.

DNA of the CDR3: TGTGCCAGCAGTGGGGACTGGACAGGGGCGGGCAATCAGCCCCAGCATTTT. Translated: CASSGDWTGAGNQPQHF. The genes are TRBV6-1 and TRBJ1-5; 9 bases agree with TRBD1. The V gene end was trimmed by 4 bases and the J gene end by 2 bases; junction bases not matched to a gene: 9. Germline CDR1 and CDR2: MNHNS and SASEGT. The CDR3 extends over 17 amino acids.

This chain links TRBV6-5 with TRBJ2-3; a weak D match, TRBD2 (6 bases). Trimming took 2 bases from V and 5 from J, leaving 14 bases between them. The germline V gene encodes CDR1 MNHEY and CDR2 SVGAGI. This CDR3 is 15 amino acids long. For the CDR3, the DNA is TGTGCCAGCAGTTACGCGGGGCGAGTAGAAGATACGCAGTATTTT. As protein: CASSYAGRVEDTQYF.

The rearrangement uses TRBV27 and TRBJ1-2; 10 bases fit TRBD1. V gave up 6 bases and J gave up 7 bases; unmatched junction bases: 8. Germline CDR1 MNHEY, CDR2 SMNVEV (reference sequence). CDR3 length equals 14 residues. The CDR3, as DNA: TGTGCCAGCAGACCGACAGGGGGCGTCGGTGGCTACACCTTC. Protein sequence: CASRPTGGVGGYTF.

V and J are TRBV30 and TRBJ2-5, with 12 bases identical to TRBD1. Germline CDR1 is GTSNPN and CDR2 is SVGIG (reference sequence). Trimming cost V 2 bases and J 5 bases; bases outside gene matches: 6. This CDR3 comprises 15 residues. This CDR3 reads CAWSPGQGARETQYF. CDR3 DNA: TGTGCCTGGAGTCCGGGACAGGGGGCTCGGGAGACCCAGTACTTC.